These 31 T cell receptor beta chains share one sample of origin, sequenced in a study of cytotoxic CD8 clonotypes in ibrutinib-treated CLL. Libraries were prepared by immunoSEQ multiplex PCR; TCRdb keeps only in-frame clonotypes and omits some of them. The table includes roughly 150,000 clones, 81% detected once. Sequenced material: PBMCs, taken after 12 months of ibrutinib treatment. The receptors were gathered from a human donor with chronic lymphocytic leukemia.

The V gene is TRBV28, the J gene TRBJ1-5; 7 bases match TRBD1. The CDR3 consists of 16 residues. CDR1 is MDHEN and CDR2 is SYDVKM in the germline V gene. The V and J ends lost 2 bases and 7 bases, in that order; junction bases with no gene match: 11. The CDR3 DNA is TGTGCCAGCAGTTTAGGCTACAGGGGAGGAGGGCAGCCCCAGCATTTT. Translating it yields CASSLGYRGGGQPQHF.

V and J are TRBV7-9 and TRBJ2-2; perhaps TRBD2 as D (7 bases). The V and J ends lost 5 bases and 0 bases respectively, with 16 bases between them. Per the germline V gene, CDR1 is SEHNR and CDR2 is FQNEAQ (reference sequence). This CDR3 spans 17 amino acids. The CDR3 DNA reads TGTGCCAGCAGCCTAGGGCGGGGGCGCTCGAACACCGGGGAGCTGTTTTTT. It is translated as CASSLGRGRSNTGELFF.

The V gene is TRBV7-2, the J gene TRBJ1-3; D ambiguous. Trimming stripped 5 bases from V and 4 bases from J, with 15 bases between. This CDR3 comprises 15 residues. CDR1 is SGHTA and CDR2 is FQGNSA in the germline V gene. In nucleotides, the CDR3 is TGTGCCAGCAGCGCCGGGAGTTATTCCGGAAACACCATATATTTT. Amino acids: CASSAGSYSGNTIYF.

The chain combines TRBV11-2 with TRBJ1-1; perhaps TRBD1 as D (5 bases). The germline CDR1 and CDR2 sequences are SGHAT and FQNNGV. The CDR3 runs 16 residues. V was clipped by 2 bases and J by 4 bases, with 17 bases between them. The CDR3 protein is CASSLQGDLISTEAFF. Here the CDR3 DNA reads TGTGCCAGCAGCTTACAAGGGGATTTGATTAGCACTGAAGCTTTCTTT. Full variable domain (outside the CDR3, taken from reference TRBV11-2 and TRBJ1-1): EAGVAQSPRYKIIEKRQSVAFWCNPISGHATLYWYQQILGQGPKLLIQFQNNGVVDDSQLPKDRFSAERLKGVDSTLKIQPAKLEDSAVYLCASSLQGDLISTEAFFGQGTRLTVV.

V usage is TRBV27 and J usage is TRBJ2-5; D is undetermined. V was trimmed by 0 bases and J by 1 base, leaving 3 bases between them. The CDR3 has 13 amino acids. Germline values: CDR1 MNHEY, CDR2 SMNVEV (reference sequence). The CDR3 is CASSLSRQETQYF. The CDR3 DNA is TGTGCCAGCAGTTTATCTCGCCAAGAGACCCAGTACTTC.

The J gene is TRBJ2-1, the V gene TRBV28, with 14 bases that match TRBD2. The CDR3 is made up of 16 amino acids. Germline V gene data show CDR1 as MDHEN and CDR2 as SYDVKM. V was clipped by 2 bases and J by 7 bases; unmatched bases: 4. The CDR3 here is CASSLRTSGGTNEQFF. The CDR3 DNA reads as TGTGCCAGCAGTTTAAGGACTAGCGGGGGGACAAATGAGCAGTTCTTC.

This sequence joins TRBV10-3 and TRBJ2-3, with 9 bases that match TRBD2. Germline CDR1 ENHRY, CDR2 SYGVKD. Unmatched junction bases numbered 5, after V lost 2 bases and J lost 5 bases. CDR3 size: 15 residues. CDR3 DNA sequence: TGTGCCATCAGTGAGGAGCGGGAGGCTGAAGATACGCAGTATTTT. This translates into CAISEEREAEDTQYF.

CDR3 nucleotides: TGTGCCACCAGCAGAGGGACTAGCGGGGTTGTATTTAAGGAGACCCAGTACTTC. This sequence encodes CATSRGTSGVVFKETQYF. The chain joins TRBV15 to TRBJ2-5; 12 nucleotides match TRBD2. V gave up 1 base and J gave up 5 bases; unmatched junction bases: 11. CDR1 and CDR2 from the germline V gene are LNHNV and YYDKDF (reference sequence). This CDR3 has 18 residues.

This clone was found a few times. J is TRBJ1-1 and V is TRBV2; a weak D match, TRBD1 (6 bases). This CDR3 has 11 amino acids. V was shortened by 6 bases and J by 10 bases, with 12 bases between the two germline ends. The germline gives CDR1 SNHLY, CDR2 FYNNEI. The CDR3 loop reads CASSETGLAFF. DNA for the CDR3: TGTGCCAGCAGCGAGACAGGACTAGCTTTCTTT. Filled out from reference TRBV2 and TRBJ1-1, the complete variable domain reads EPEVTQTPSHQVTQMGQEVILRCVPISNHLYFYWYRQILGQKVEFLVSFYNNEISEKSEIFDDQFSVERPDGSNFTLKIRSTKLEDSAMYFCASSETGLAFFGQGTRLTVV.

The rearrangement uses TRBV4-3 and TRBJ1-6; D unclear. V lost 1 base, J lost 9 bases, and 13 bases lay in between. CDR1 and CDR2 (germline): LGHNA, YSLEER. The CDR3 has 15 residues. CDR3 in amino acids: CASSQARGSPSPLHF. CDR3 coding DNA: TGCGCCAGCAGCCAAGCCCGAGGGTCCCCTTCACCCCTCCACTTT.

This clone has only a few counts. This chain links TRBV15 with TRBJ1-5; possible D gene TRBD1, 5 bases. Germline assignment: CDR1 LNHNV and CDR2 YYDKDF (reference sequence). Trimming removed 0 bases at V and 4 bases at J, with 10 bases between. The CDR3 loop spans 15 amino acids. CDR3 nucleotides: TGTGCCACCAGCAGAGAGACGGGGGGGAATCAGCCCCAGCATTTT. Protein: CATSRETGGNQPQHF.

The chain carries TRBV27 and TRBJ2-3; 14 bases line up with TRBD2. CDR1 is MNHEY, CDR2 SMNVEV, per germline (reference sequence). The CDR3 has 20 amino acids. V lost 1 base, J lost 1 base, and 10 bases stayed unmatched. This chain's CDR3 is CASSLLIGLAGGYRTDTQYF. As DNA, the CDR3 is TGTGCCAGCAGTTTATTAATCGGACTAGCGGGGGGTTACCGCACAGATACGCAGTATTTT.

This clone occurred a few times. This chain links TRBV4-3 with TRBJ2-4, with 12 bases lining up with TRBD2. CDR1 LGHNA and CDR2 YSLEER come from the germline V gene. The CDR3 covers 16 residues. V lost 3 bases to trimming and J lost 7 bases; unmatched junction nucleotides: 7. The CDR3 DNA is TGCGCCAGCAGCCAGACTAGCGGGAGTCCGTGGAACATTCAGTACTTC. This encodes CASSQTSGSPWNIQYF.

This clone was detected once. This sequence joins TRBV29-1 and TRBJ1-3; D may be TRBD1 (5 bases). V lost 6 bases and J 1 base, leaving 16 bases between the germline ends. CDR1 SQVTM and CDR2 ANQGSEA come from the germline V gene. The CDR3 sequence is 15 residues long. CDR3 in DNA: TGCAGCGTCGCTTTGGGGGGGTGGTCTGGAAACACCATATATTTT. Its translation: CSVALGGWSGNTIYF.

The gene calls are TRBV5-1 and TRBJ2-1; no firm D call. This CDR3 comprises 13 residues. Germline CDR1 SGHRS, CDR2 YFSETQ. The V and J ends lost 0 bases and 0 bases respectively, with 1 base between them. CDR3 protein: CASSLGSYNEQFF. The DNA for the CDR3 is TGCGCCAGCAGCTTGGGCTCCTACAATGAGCAGTTCTTC.

The chain couples TRBV6-5 to TRBJ2-5; TRBD2 aligns across 13 bases. Germline CDR1 is MNHEY and CDR2 is SVGAGI. The CDR3 consists of 15 residues. With V trimmed by 7 bases and J by 5 bases, 7 bases remained unmatched. CDR3 loop: CASTHATSGRETQYF. The DNA of the CDR3 is TGTGCCAGCACTCATGCGACTAGCGGGAGGGAGACCCAGTACTTC.

This clone was found once. The chain has TRBV7-3 and TRBJ2-7; tentatively, D is TRBD1 or TRBD2 (7 bases each). This CDR3 spans 16 amino acids. CDR1 SGHTA and CDR2 FQGTGA come from the germline V gene. V gave up 7 bases and J gave up 0 bases, with 19 bases separating them. The CDR3: CASIQGGRAPSYEQYF. The CDR3 nucleotides read TGTGCCAGCATCCAGGGGGGGCGGGCCCCCTCCTACGAGCAGTACTTC.

The chain combines TRBV4-1 with TRBJ2-2, with TRBD1 matching 8 bases. Germline V gene sequence: CDR1 MGHRA, CDR2 YSYEKL. The V gene end was trimmed by 1 base and the J gene end by 1 base; junction bases not matched to a gene: 5. This CDR3 spans 17 amino acids. CDR3 in DNA: TGCGCCAGCAGCCAAGTACTTGGGACAGGGAACACCGGGGAGCTGTTTTTT. Its protein is CASSQVLGTGNTGELFF.

The chain joins TRBV6-5 to TRBJ1-1; possibly TRBD1 for D (6 bases). Per germline, CDR1 MNHEY and CDR2 SVGAGI. V was cut by 4 bases and J by 4 bases, with 16 bases left in between. The CDR3 sequence is 15 residues long. CDR3 nucleotides: TGTGCCAGCAGTTCCGGGGGGGCTGGCGGCACTGAAGCTTTCTTT. This encodes CASSSGGAGGTEAFF.

The rearrangement uses TRBV7-9 and TRBJ2-5, with a weak D call TRBD1 (6 bases). The germline V gene has CDR1 SEHNR and CDR2 FQNEAQ (reference sequence). Trimming left V 5 bases short and J 0 bases short, with 13 bases between. CDR3 length: 15 residues. For the CDR3, the DNA is TGTGCCAGCAGCCTATCCAGGGGCGACCAAGAGACCCAGTACTTC. Residues: CASSLSRGDQETQYF.

The chain combines TRBV5-1 with TRBJ1-6; perhaps TRBD1 as D (5 bases). Germline CDR1 is SGHRS and CDR2 is YFSETQ. Trimming left V 4 bases short and J 10 bases short, with 15 bases between. The CDR3 is made up of 14 amino acids. The CDR3 DNA sequence: TGCGCCAGCAGCCCGGGGGAGGGAGGATCACCCCTCCACTTT. Translating it yields CASSPGEGGSPLHF. The full variable domain, rest sourced from reference TRBV5-1 and TRBJ1-6, is KAGVTQTPRYLIKTRGQQVTLSCSPISGHRSVSWYQQTPGQGLQFLFEYFSETQRNKGNFPGRFSGRQFSNSRSEMNVSTLELGDSALYLCASSPGEGGSPLHFGNGTRLTVT.

The J gene is TRBJ1-3, the V gene TRBV7-2; no clear D gene. Germline CDR1 SGHTA, CDR2 FQGNSA. V lost 1 base and J 4 bases, leaving 14 bases between the germline ends. There are 16 residues in the CDR3. The CDR3 DNA reads TGTGCCAGCAGCTTAGTAGGAAGGGCGTCGGGAAACACCATATATTTT. This gives the protein CASSLVGRASGNTIYF.

This clone came up a few times. This chain joins TRBV7-9 and TRBJ1-4, with unresolved D. The CDR3 contains 12 residues. Trimming took off 3 bases at V and 8 bases at J, with 7 bases between the two ends. Germline CDR1 and CDR2: SEHNR and FQNEAQ (reference sequence). In nucleotides, the CDR3 is TGTGCCAGCAGCTTGGCGCGGGAAAAACTGTTTTTT. Translation: CASSLAREKLFF.

This rearrangement joins TRBV7-9 to TRBJ1-6; D is ambiguous. Germline V gene lookup returns CDR1 SEHNR and CDR2 FQNEAQ (reference sequence). The ends were cut back, 1 base at V and 6 bases at J, with 10 bases in the middle. There are 15 residues in the CDR3. The CDR3 DNA reads TGTGCCAGCAGCTTAGACAGACCCGGTAATTCACCCCTCCACTTT. Its translation is CASSLDRPGNSPLHF.

About this clone itself: Other DNA sequences from this sample encode an identical CDR3 as well. The chain combines TRBV18 with TRBJ2-5; TRBD1 matches 8 bases. The CDR3 has 13 residues. Germline values: CDR1 KGHSH, CDR2 LQKENI. V lost 2 bases, J lost 5 bases, and 1 base stayed unmatched. The CDR3 here is CASSPGQGETQYF. CDR3 bases: TGTGCCAGCTCACCAGGACAGGGTGAGACCCAGTACTTC.

V and J are TRBV27 and TRBJ1-4, with D uncertain. Per the germline V gene, CDR1 is MNHEY and CDR2 is SMNVEV (reference sequence). The V end was cut by 1 base, the J end by 4 bases, with 4 bases between. The length of the CDR3 is 13 residues. The CDR3 coding sequence is TGTGCCAGCAGTTTATACAGTAATGAAAAACTGTTTTTT. This encodes CASSLYSNEKLFF.

On this clone itself: At one end, the junction sequence differs from germline, possibly due to a read error. The chain joins TRBV15 to TRBJ1-5; 8 bases align to TRBD1. The CDR3 spans 18 residues. CDR1 LNHNV and CDR2 YYDKDF come from the germline V gene (reference sequence). CDR3 nucleotides: TGTGCCACCAGGCCTGTAACAGGGGGTTTATCTGGCAACCAGCCCCAGCATTTT. It is translated as CATRPVTGGLSGNQPQHF.

This sequence joins TRBV19 and TRBJ1-2; tentative D call: TRBD1 (5 bases). The V end was cut by 6 bases, the J end by 0 bases, with 11 bases between. This CDR3 comprises 14 residues. Per germline, CDR1 LNHDA and CDR2 SQIVND (reference sequence). CDR3 in amino acids: CASRAGSANYGYTF. Written as DNA, the CDR3 is TGTGCCAGTAGGGCAGGGTCCGCTAACTATGGCTACACCTTC.

This clone was seen a few times. The chain uses TRBV4-3 and TRBJ1-4, with unresolved D. The CDR3 covers 14 residues. With 3 bases removed from V and 10 bases from J, the gap between germline ends came to 15 bases. Germline CDR1 and CDR2: LGHNA and YSLEER. The CDR3: CASSQEAEVGKLFF. DNA for the CDR3: TGCGCCAGCAGCCAGGAGGCGGAGGTGGGAAAACTGTTTTTT.

The V gene is TRBV5-4, the J gene TRBJ1-1, with 10 bases identical to TRBD1. The CDR3 has 13 residues. Per germline, CDR1 SGHNT and CDR2 YYREEE (reference sequence). V lost 4 bases and J lost 7; bases outside the gene matches: 4. CDR3: CASSRQGAGEAFF. The CDR3 nucleotides read TGTGCCAGCAGCCGACAGGGGGCGGGTGAAGCTTTCTTT.

The chain has TRBV7-3 and TRBJ2-3; D ambiguous. CDR3 length equals 15 residues. Germline-derived CDR1 and CDR2 are SGHTA and FQGTGA. Trimming stripped 5 bases from V and 2 bases from J, with 14 bases between. The CDR3 coding sequence is TGTGCCAGCAGCCCAGGCTATTTGGACACAGATACGCAGTATTTT. Amino acids: CASSPGYLDTDTQYF.